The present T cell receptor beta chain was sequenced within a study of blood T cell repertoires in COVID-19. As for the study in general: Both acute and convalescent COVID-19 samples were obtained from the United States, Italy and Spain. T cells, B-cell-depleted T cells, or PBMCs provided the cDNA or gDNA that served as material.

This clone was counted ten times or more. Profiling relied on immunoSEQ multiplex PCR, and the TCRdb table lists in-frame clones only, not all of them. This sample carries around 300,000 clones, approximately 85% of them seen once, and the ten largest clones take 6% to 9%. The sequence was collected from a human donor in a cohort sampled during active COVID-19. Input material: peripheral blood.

The CDR3 sequence: CASSPPFQSTDTQYF. The CDR3 nucleotides read TGTGCCAGCTCACCACCGTTTCAGAGCACAGATACGCAGTATTTT. This rearrangement joins TRBV18 to TRBJ2-3; D unresolved. In germline, CDR1 is KGHSH, CDR2 LQKENI. This CDR3 region has 15 residues. The ends were cut back, 0 bases at V and 0 bases at J, with 7 bases in the middle. The full variable domain, with the rest looked up from reference TRBV18 and TRBJ2-3, is NAGVMQNPRHLVRRRGQEARLRCSPMKGHSHVYWYRQLPEEGLKFMVYLQKENIIDESGMPKERFSAEFPKEGPSILRIQQVVRGDSAAYFCASSPPFQSTDTQYFGPGTRLTVL.